This T cell receptor beta chain stems from a study of blood T cell repertoires in COVID-19. Across the study: There were acute and convalescent COVID-19 samples, and they came from the United States, Italy and Spain. T cells, B-cell-depleted T cells, or PBMCs provided the cDNA or gDNA that served as material.

Per the authors' pipeline: Researchers report that nucleated cell counts were estimated from reference gene primer amplification. Only in-frame clones appear in the TCRdb table, and some are missing; sequencing was by immunoSEQ multiplex PCR. That table is the source of V, J and clone size, and D and trimming were worked out from the DNA. The data hold some 290,000 clones, with approximately 86% observed a single time. The specimen sequenced was peripheral blood. The clonotype comes from a man aged 18-30 years with active or convalescent COVID-19.

The CDR3 protein is CASSPDLNTEAFF. DNA of the CDR3: TGCGCCAGCAGCCCCGACTTGAACACTGAAGCTTTCTTT. The chain links TRBV5-1 to TRBJ1-1; unclear D gene. The V gene's germline CDR1 is SGHRS and CDR2 YFSETQ. The CDR3 length is 13 residues. The V gene lost 4 bases and the J gene lost 0 bases, with 7 bases spanning the gap.